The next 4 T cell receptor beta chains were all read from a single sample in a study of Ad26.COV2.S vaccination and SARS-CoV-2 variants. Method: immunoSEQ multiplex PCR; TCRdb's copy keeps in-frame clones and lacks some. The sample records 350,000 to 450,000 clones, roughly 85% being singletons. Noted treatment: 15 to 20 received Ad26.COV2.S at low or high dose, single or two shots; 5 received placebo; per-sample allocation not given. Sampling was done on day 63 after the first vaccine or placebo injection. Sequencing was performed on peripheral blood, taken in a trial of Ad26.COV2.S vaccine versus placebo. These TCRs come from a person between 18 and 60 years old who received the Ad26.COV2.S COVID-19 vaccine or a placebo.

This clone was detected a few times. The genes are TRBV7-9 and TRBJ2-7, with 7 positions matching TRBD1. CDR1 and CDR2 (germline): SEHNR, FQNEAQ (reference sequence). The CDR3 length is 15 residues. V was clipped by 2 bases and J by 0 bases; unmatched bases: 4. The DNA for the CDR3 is TGTGCCAGCAGCTTATTCACAGGGGTCTCCTACGAGCAGTACTTC. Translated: CASSLFTGVSYEQYF.

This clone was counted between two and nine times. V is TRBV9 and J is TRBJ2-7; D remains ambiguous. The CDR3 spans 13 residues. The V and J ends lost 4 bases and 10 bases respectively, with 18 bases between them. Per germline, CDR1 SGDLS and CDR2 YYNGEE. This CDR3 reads CASSPKDLLPQYF. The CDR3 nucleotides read TGTGCCAGCAGCCCAAAGGACCTTCTACCCCAGTACTTC.

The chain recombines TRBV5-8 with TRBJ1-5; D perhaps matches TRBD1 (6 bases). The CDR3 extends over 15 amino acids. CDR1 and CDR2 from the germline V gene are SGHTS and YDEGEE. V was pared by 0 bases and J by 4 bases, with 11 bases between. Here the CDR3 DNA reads TGTGCCAGCAGCTTGGCCTGGACAGAGAATCAGCCCCAGCATTTT. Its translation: CASSLAWTENQPQHF.

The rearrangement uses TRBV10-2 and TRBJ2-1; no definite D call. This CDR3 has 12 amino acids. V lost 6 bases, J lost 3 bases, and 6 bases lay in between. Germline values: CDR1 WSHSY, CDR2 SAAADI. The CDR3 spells CASSFVYNEQFF. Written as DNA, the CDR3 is TGCGCCAGCAGCTTTGTCTACAATGAGCAGTTCTTC.